One sample yielded the 3 T cell receptor beta chains listed below, sequenced in a study of T cells in narcolepsy. Produced via immunoSEQ multiplex PCR; TCRdb's table is partial and in-frame only. The data hold more than 30,000 clones, with about four fifths observed a single time. Material for sequencing was CD45RA- memory CD4+ T cells from PBMCs. The receptors come from a human donor with narcolepsy.

The chain carries TRBV7-9 and TRBJ1-2; weak D call: TRBD1 (6 bases). Germline CDR1 is SEHNR and CDR2 is FQNEAQ (reference sequence). Trimming stripped 5 bases from V and 3 bases from J, with 10 bases between. The CDR3 consists of 13 residues. The CDR3 is CASSHRQDYGYTF. The DNA of the CDR3 is TGTGCCAGCAGCCACCGACAGGACTATGGCTACACCTTC. The full variable domain, its missing parts supplied by reference TRBV7-9 and TRBJ1-2, is DTGVSQNPRHKITKRGQNVTFRCDPISEHNRLYWYRQTLGQGPEFLTYFQNEAQLEKSRLLSDRFSAERPKGSFSTLEIQRTEQGDSAMYLCASSHRQDYGYTFGSGTRLTVV.

This clone was seen only once. The V call is TRBV7-2, the J call TRBJ2-5; 12 nucleotides line up with TRBD1. The J call may be faulty, since TRBJ2-7 better matches the DNA end. This CDR3 region has 15 residues. Germline loops: CDR1 SGHTA, CDR2 FQGNSA. The CDR3 protein is CASSWGTGGPYEQYF. The CDR3, as DNA: TGTGCCAGCAGCTGGGGGACAGGGGGCCCCTACGAGCAGTACTTC.

V gene TRBV7-2 combines with J gene TRBJ2-2; D is unresolved. V was clipped by 1 base and J by 2 bases, with 8 bases between them. The CDR3 runs 15 residues. The germline V gene encodes CDR1 SGHTA and CDR2 FQGNSA. CDR3 coding DNA: TGTGCCAGCAGCTTAGTATACTCAAACACCGGGGAGCTGTTTTTT. Encoded protein: CASSLVYSNTGELFF.